These 7 T cell receptor beta chains share one sample of origin, sequenced in a study of shared clonotypes between healthy human individuals (dated by TCRdb to the early 2020s). The protocol used for the library was the immunoSEQ multiplex PCR assay. The clones in this table, taken by TCRdb from immuneACCESS, are in-frame only. Not every clone is retained; where verified, under half of the shortfall comes from an unresolved V gene, and the cause of the rest is unknown. Present in this sample are some 2,100,000 clones, 90% to 97% of which were seen just once. In total, the top ten clones hold more than 0.1% of the sample. The sequenced sample consisted of naive CD4+ T cells sorted from blood. The cell subset or site label of this sample denotes: CD45RA+ positively selected. The source of these receptors is a man aged 18 to 29 in good health.

The chain recombines TRBV6-5 with TRBJ1-1; D remains ambiguous. In germline, CDR1 is MNHEY, CDR2 SVGAGI. V lost 6 bases to trimming and J lost 2 bases, with 7 bases between them. The CDR3 runs to 12 residues. CDR3 in amino acids: CASSHLNTEAFF. The CDR3 region has the DNA TGTGCCAGCAGCCACCTCAACACTGAAGCTTTCTTT.

The chain recombines TRBV19 with TRBJ2-2; D is perhaps TRBD2 (5 bases). The germline V gene encodes CDR1 LNHDA and CDR2 SQIVND (reference sequence). The ends were cut back, 10 bases at V and 1 base at J, with 16 bases in the middle. CDR3 length: 15 amino acids. The CDR3 protein is CATTFGELNTGELFF. DNA for the CDR3: TGTGCCACTACATTCGGGGAGTTGAACACCGGGGAGCTGTTTTTT.

This chain uses TRBV28 with TRBJ1-6; D ambiguous. Germline V gene sequence: CDR1 MDHEN, CDR2 SYDVKM. Between the trimmed V and J ends, which lost 8 bases and 1 base, there was a span of 9 bases. The CDR3 consists of 14 residues. CDR3 protein: CASLDGSYNSPLHF. Here the CDR3 DNA reads TGTGCCAGCCTGGACGGTTCCTATAATTCACCCCTCCACTTT.

With regard to this clone: The same CDR3 arises from other DNA sequences in this sample as well. The chain couples TRBV4-2 to TRBJ2-3; 10 bases line up with TRBD2. J lost 0 bases, V lost 4 bases, and 4 bases had no gene match. This CDR3 has 16 amino acids. The V gene's germline CDR1 is LGHNA and CDR2 YNFKEQ. This chain's CDR3 is CASSPRLAGSTDTQYF. In nucleotides, the CDR3 is TGTGCCAGCAGCCCGCGACTAGCGGGTAGCACAGATACGCAGTATTTT.

The V and J genes are TRBV2 and TRBJ2-7; TRBD1 or TRBD2 may be the D gene (6 bases each). The CDR3 is made up of 15 amino acids. Trimming took 7 bases from V and 0 from J, leaving 16 bases between them. The germline V gene has CDR1 SNHLY and CDR2 FYNNEI. The CDR3 protein is CASTRGDGSSYEQYF. DNA of the CDR3: TGTGCCAGCACGAGGGGGGACGGGAGCTCCTACGAGCAGTACTTC.

V and J are TRBV14 and TRBJ1-1; unclear D gene. Germline V CDR1 and CDR2: SGHDN, FVKESK. V was cut by 1 base and J by 1 base, with 10 bases left in between. This CDR3 spans 15 amino acids. CDR3 DNA sequence: TGTGCCAGCAGCCAAGTCCGATGGGCGAACACTGAAGCTTTCTTT. Residues: CASSQVRWANTEAFF.

Details on this clone: Other nucleotide sequences in the sample specify the same CDR3. The rearrangement uses TRBV5-1 and TRBJ1-4; maybe TRBD1 (5 bases). CDR3 length equals 15 residues. The ends were cut back, 2 bases at V and 0 bases at J, with 8 bases in the middle. Germline-derived CDR1 and CDR2 are SGHRS and YFSETQ. CDR3 region: CASSLGGATNEKLFF. The CDR3 DNA follows: TGCGCCAGCAGCTTAGGAGGGGCAACTAATGAAAAACTGTTTTTT.